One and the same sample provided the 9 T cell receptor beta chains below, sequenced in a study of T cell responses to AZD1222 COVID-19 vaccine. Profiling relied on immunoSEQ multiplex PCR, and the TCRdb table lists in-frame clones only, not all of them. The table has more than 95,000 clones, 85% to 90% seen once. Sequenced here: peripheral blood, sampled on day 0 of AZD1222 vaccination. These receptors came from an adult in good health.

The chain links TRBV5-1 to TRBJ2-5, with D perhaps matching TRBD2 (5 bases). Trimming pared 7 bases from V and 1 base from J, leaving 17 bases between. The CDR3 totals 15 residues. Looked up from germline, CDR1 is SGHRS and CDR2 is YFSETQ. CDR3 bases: TGCGCCAGCTCTAGCACCCTGGCGGGCCAAGAGACCCAGTACTTC. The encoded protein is CASSSTLAGQETQYF.

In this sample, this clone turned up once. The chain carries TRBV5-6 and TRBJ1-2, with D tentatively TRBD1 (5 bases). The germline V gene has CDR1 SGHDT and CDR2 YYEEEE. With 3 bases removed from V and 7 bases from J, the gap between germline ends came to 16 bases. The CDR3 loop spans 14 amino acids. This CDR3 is CASSSGTRSRGYTF. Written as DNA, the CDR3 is TGTGCCAGCAGCTCCGGGACGAGGAGTCGTGGCTACACCTTC.

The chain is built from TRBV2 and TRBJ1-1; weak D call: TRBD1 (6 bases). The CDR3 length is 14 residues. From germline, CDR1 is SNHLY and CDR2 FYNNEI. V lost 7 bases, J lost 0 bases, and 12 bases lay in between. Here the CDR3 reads CASMRDTLNTEAFF. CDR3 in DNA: TGTGCCAGCATGAGGGACACGTTGAACACTGAAGCTTTCTTT. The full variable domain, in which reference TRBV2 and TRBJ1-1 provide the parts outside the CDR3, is EPEVTQTPSHQVTQMGQEVILRCVPISNHLYFYWYRQILGQKVEFLVSFYNNEISEKSEIFDDQFSVERPDGSNFTLKIRSTKLEDSAMYFCASMRDTLNTEAFFGQGTRLTVV.

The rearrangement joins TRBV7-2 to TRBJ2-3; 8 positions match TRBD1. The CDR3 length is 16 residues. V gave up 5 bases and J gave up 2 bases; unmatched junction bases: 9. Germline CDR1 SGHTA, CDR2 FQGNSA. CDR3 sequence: CASSRGGQGPTDTQYF. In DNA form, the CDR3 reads TGTGCCAGCAGCCGGGGCGGACAGGGCCCCACAGATACGCAGTATTTT. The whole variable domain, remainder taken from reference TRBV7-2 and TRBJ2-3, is GAGVSQSPSNKVTEKGKDVELRCDPISGHTALYWYRQSLGQGLEFLIYFQGNSAPDKSGLPSDRFSAERTGGSVSTLTIQRTQQEDSAVYLCASSRGGQGPTDTQYFGPGTRLTVL.

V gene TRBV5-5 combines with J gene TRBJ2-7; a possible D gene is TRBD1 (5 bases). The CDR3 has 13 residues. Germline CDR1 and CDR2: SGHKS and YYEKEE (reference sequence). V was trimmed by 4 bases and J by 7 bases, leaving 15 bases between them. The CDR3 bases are TGTGCCAGCAGCCTAGGGGCAGAACGAGAGCAGTACTTC. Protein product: CASSLGAEREQYF.

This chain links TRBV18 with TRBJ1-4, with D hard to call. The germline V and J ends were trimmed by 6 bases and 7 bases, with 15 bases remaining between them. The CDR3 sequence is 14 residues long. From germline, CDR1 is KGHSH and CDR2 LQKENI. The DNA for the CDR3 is TGTGCCAGCTCTGCGCCCCGCGGAGGTGAAAAACTGTTTTTT. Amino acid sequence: CASSAPRGGEKLFF.

The CDR3 nucleotides are TGTGCCATACAAGGTTGGGGTCTCACTCACAATGAGCAGTTCTTC. It codes for CAIQGWGLTHNEQFF. The rearrangement uses TRBV6-5 and TRBJ2-1, with no clear D. V was pared by 10 bases and J by 5 bases, with 21 bases between. CDR1 MNHEY and CDR2 SVGAGI come from the germline V gene. CDR3 length: 15 amino acids.

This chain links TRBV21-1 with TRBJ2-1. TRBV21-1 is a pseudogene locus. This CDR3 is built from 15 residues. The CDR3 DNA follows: TGTGCCAGCAGCAAAAATTTGCCCACCTACAATGAGCAGTTCTTC. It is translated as CASSKNLPTYNEQFF.

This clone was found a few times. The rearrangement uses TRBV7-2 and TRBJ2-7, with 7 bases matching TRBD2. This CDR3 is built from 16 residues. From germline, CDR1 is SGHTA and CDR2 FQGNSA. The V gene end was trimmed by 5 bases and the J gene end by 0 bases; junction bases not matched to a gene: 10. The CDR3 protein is CASSPSGWGGSYEQYF. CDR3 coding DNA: TGTGCCAGCAGCCCCTCGGGGTGGGGGGGCTCCTACGAGCAGTACTTC.